This T cell receptor (beta chain) appears in the sequencing data of a study of blood T cell repertoires in COVID-19. Study overall: Acute and convalescent COVID-19 samples came from the United States, Italy and Spain. PBMCs, B-cell-depleted T cells, or T cells provided the cDNA or gDNA that made up the material.

Original processing notes: Amplification of reference gene primers was used by the study to estimate nucleated cell counts. Produced via immunoSEQ multiplex PCR; TCRdb's table is partial and in-frame only. The V and J calls and clone size come from that table; D and trimming were worked out from the DNA. In the table there are about 240,000 clones, approximately 78% of which are singletons. Germline V gives CDR1 SQVTM, CDR2 ANQGSEA. After removal of 3 bases from V and 5 bases from J, the junction contained 4 bases not matched to a gene. The CDR3 is 12 amino acids. This sequence joins TRBV29-1 and TRBJ2-7, with 7 bases identical to TRBD1. The TCR was taken from an older woman with active or convalescent COVID-19. The source material was peripheral blood. The CDR3 protein is CSVEGQGDEQYF. CDR3 in DNA: TGCAGCGTTGAGGGGCAGGGGGACGAGCAGTACTTC.